Below, 3 T cell receptor beta chains from the same sample are listed, as sequenced in a study of cytomegalovirus exposure and HLA in healthy donors. With 60 Vbeta and 13 Jbeta primers, the PCR was carried out. Libraries were prepared by immunoSEQ multiplex PCR; TCRdb keeps only in-frame clonotypes and omits some of them. The sample lists under 250,000 clones, around 80% occurring once. Material: PBMCs. The receptors originated from a young man in good health and CMV-seronegative.

The CDR3 sequence is CASTSGQGTYEQYF. CDR3 in DNA: TGTGCCAGCACCTCAGGGCAGGGAACCTACGAGCAGTACTTC. The chain employs TRBV28 and TRBJ2-7; TRBD1 might be the D (5 bases). Trimming stripped 7 bases from V and 2 bases from J, with 15 bases between. The CDR3 contains 14 residues. Looked up from germline, CDR1 is MDHEN and CDR2 is SYDVKM.

The gene calls are TRBV2 and TRBJ2-2; the match to TRBD2 covers 7 bases. After removal of 5 bases from V and 5 bases from J, the junction contained 17 bases not matched to a gene. The CDR3 runs to 18 residues. Germline CDR1 reads SNHLY; CDR2 reads FYNNEI. CDR3 nucleotide sequence: TGTGCCAGCAGTCCTAACCACCGACTAGCCAGGACTACCGGGGAGCTGTTTTTT. It codes for CASSPNHRLARTTGELFF.

CDR3 loop: CAMGQERNQPQHF. The CDR3 DNA follows: TGTGCCATGGGGCAGGAGAGGAATCAGCCCCAGCATTTT. The chain carries TRBV10-3 and TRBJ1-5; a weak D match, TRBD1 (5 bases). In germline, CDR1 is ENHRY, CDR2 SYGVKD. With 9 bases removed from V and 4 bases from J, the gap between germline ends came to 13 bases. The CDR3 runs to 13 residues.